Shown below are 30 T cell receptor beta chains from a single sample sequenced in a study of blood T cell repertoires in COVID-19. The table came from immunoSEQ multiplex PCR; TCRdb's copy has only in-frame clones and leaves some out. The sample carries fewer than 110,000 clones, almost 85% recorded once. Sequencing used peripheral blood. The receptors originated from a human donor in a cohort sampled during active COVID-19.

This clone has a single count. The V call is TRBV5-6, the J call TRBJ2-6, with TRBD1 matching 7 bases. The CDR3 is 17 residues long. The V gene's germline CDR1 is SGHDT and CDR2 YYEEEE. Trimming removed 3 bases from V and 1 base from J; junction bases left unmatched: 7. This chain's CDR3 is CASSWGQGVSGANVLTF. For the CDR3, the DNA is TGTGCCAGCAGCTGGGGGCAGGGGGTGTCTGGGGCCAACGTCCTGACTTTC.

The rearrangement links TRBV28 to TRBJ1-5, with 8 bases fitting TRBD1. The CDR3 extends over 17 amino acids. Per the germline V gene, CDR1 is MDHEN and CDR2 is SYDVKM. Germline trimming cut 5 bases from V and 0 bases from J; bases unmatched to any gene: 9. The CDR3 DNA reads TGTGCCAGCAGTCCTATGGGACAGGCGTATAGCAATCAGCCCCAGCATTTT. It translates to CASSPMGQAYSNQPQHF.

The rearrangement uses TRBV7-2 and TRBJ2-3; 7 nucleotides agree with TRBD2. The V segment lost 11 bases and the J segment 2 bases; nucleotides outside the gene matches: 13. The CDR3 sequence is 15 residues long. Germline-derived CDR1 and CDR2 are SGHTA and FQGNSA. CDR3 protein: CADAGPGGTTDTQYF. The CDR3 coding sequence is TGTGCCGACGCCGGCCCGGGAGGCACCACAGATACGCAGTATTTT.

CDR3 amino acids: CASSLSGVGNSPLHF. The CDR3 bases are TGTGCCAGCTCCCTCTCGGGGGTAGGGAATTCACCCCTCCACTTT. The J gene is TRBJ1-6, the V gene TRBV6-5; possibly TRBD1 for D (5 bases). The CDR3 is 15 amino acids. Germline V gene sequence: CDR1 MNHEY, CDR2 SVGAGI. V lost 8 bases and J 7 bases, leaving 18 bases between the germline ends.

This clone was found a few times. The chain recombines TRBV24-1 with TRBJ2-2; TRBD2 aligns across 10 bases. V trimming: 2 bases; J trimming: 5 bases; junction bases outside the gene matches: 4. Per germline, CDR1 KGHDR and CDR2 SFDVKD. The CDR3 runs to 16 residues. CDR3 DNA: TGTGCCACCAGTGATTGGACTAGCGGAGGGACCGGGGAGCTGTTTTTT. Its protein product is CATSDWTSGGTGELFF.

The chain joins TRBV9 to TRBJ2-1; 12 bases match TRBD2. Losses at the gene ends were 4 bases for V and 10 bases for J; bases not matched to a gene: 15. CDR3 length: 17 residues. The V gene's germline CDR1 is SGDLS and CDR2 YYNGEE. The CDR3 loop reads CASSRKIEGLAGPEQFF. The DNA for the CDR3 is TGTGCCAGCAGCAGGAAAATTGAGGGACTAGCGGGCCCGGAGCAGTTCTTC.

The chain uses TRBV5-5 and TRBJ1-5, with 12 bases identical to TRBD1. In germline, CDR1 is SGHKS, CDR2 YYEKEE (reference sequence). CDR3 size: 15 residues. V lost 3 bases, J lost 8 bases, and 6 bases stayed unmatched. CDR3 residues: CASSWGQGALEPQHF. CDR3 bases: TGTGCCAGCAGCTGGGGACAGGGGGCTTTGGAGCCCCAGCATTTT. The whole variable domain, filled in from reference TRBV5-5 and TRBJ1-5, reads DAGVTQSPTHLIKTRGQQVTLRCSPISGHKSVSWYQQVLGQGPQFIFQYYEKEERGRGNFPDRFSARQFPNYSSELNVNALLLGDSALYLCASSWGQGALEPQHFGDGTRLSIL.

This chain connects TRBV19 to TRBJ2-7; TRBD1 aligns across 10 bases. Germline V CDR1 and CDR2: LNHDA, SQIVND (reference sequence). This CDR3 is 15 amino acids long. V lost 6 bases, J lost 3 bases, and 8 bases stayed unmatched. This chain's CDR3 is CASSPGGQGRYEQYF. In DNA form, the CDR3 reads TGTGCCAGTAGCCCTGGGGGACAGGGGCGCTACGAGCAGTACTTC.

The V call is TRBV7-2, the J call TRBJ2-1, with a possible D match to TRBD2 (6 bases). The CDR3 contains 13 residues. Looked up from germline, CDR1 is SGHTA and CDR2 is FQGNSA. The ends were cut back, 5 bases at V and 10 bases at J, with 15 bases in the middle. The CDR3: CASSPPRRVEQFF. CDR3 DNA sequence: TGTGCCAGCAGCCCCCCCCGGAGGGTCGAGCAGTTCTTC.

For this clone: The junction departs from the called germline gene at one end, perhaps through a read error. The V call is TRBV3-1 (or the pseudogene TRBV3-2), the J call TRBJ1-6; the D is unclear. Germline CDR1 LGHDT, CDR2 YNNKEL (reference sequence). The CDR3 runs to 11 residues. As DNA, the CDR3 is TGTGCCAGCAGCCAAGACAGATTACGAAACTTT. Its protein product is CASSQDRLRNF.

The chain is built from TRBV28 and TRBJ1-2; 9 nucleotides agree with TRBD1. From germline, CDR1 is MDHEN and CDR2 SYDVKM. Trimming cost V 2 bases and J 8 bases; bases outside gene matches: 6. The CDR3 is made up of 14 amino acids. The CDR3 loop is CASSLHTGGLGYTF. The CDR3 nucleotides are TGTGCCAGCAGTTTACATACAGGGGGCTTGGGCTACACCTTC.

This clone has just one count. This chain uses TRBV12-5 with TRBJ1-2; no clear D gene. CDR1 LGHNT and CDR2 FRNRAP come from the germline V gene. This CDR3 comprises 13 residues. Deletions cut 5 bases from V and 5 bases from J, with 12 bases between. CDR3 coding DNA: TGTGCTAGTGGTGCGCCCCCCGAATATGGCTACACCTTC. Translating it yields CASGAPPEYGYTF.

This clone was observed a single time. This chain links TRBV5-1 with TRBJ1-6, with TRBD1 identical over 8 bases. With 4 bases clipped from V and 10 bases from J, the junction kept 10 bases outside the gene matches. Germline CDR1 is SGHRS and CDR2 is YFSETQ. The CDR3 runs 15 residues. The CDR3 here is CASSLMGQVDSPLHF. The CDR3 region has the DNA TGCGCCAGCAGCCTCATGGGACAGGTCGACTCACCCCTCCACTTT.

CDR3 loop: CASRRQGAETQYF. The CDR3 DNA is TGTGCCAGTAGAAGACAGGGGGCAGAGACCCAGTACTTC. V is TRBV19 and J is TRBJ2-5, with 10 bases matching TRBD1. Germline assignment: CDR1 LNHDA and CDR2 SQIVND (reference sequence). The CDR3 has 13 residues. V shed 6 bases, J shed 4 bases, and the junction held 2 bases outside the gene matches.

The chain is built from TRBV10-3 and TRBJ1-6; 8 bases match TRBD1. The CDR3 totals 17 residues. The ends lost 3 bases at V and 2 bases at J; junction bases unmatched: 6. Germline V lookup: CDR1 ENHRY, CDR2 SYGVKD. Here the CDR3 DNA reads TGTGCCATCAGTGATTCCACGACAGGGGCCTATAATTCACCCCTCCACTTT. As protein: CAISDSTTGAYNSPLHF.

The chain recombines TRBV12-3 or TRBV12-4 with TRBJ1-5; D is perhaps TRBD1 (5 bases). The V end was cut by 6 bases, the J end by 4 bases, with 10 bases between. The CDR3 sequence is 13 residues long. CDR3 sequence (DNA): TGTGCCAGCAGGTTGACAGCTAATCAGCCCCAGCATTTT. This sequence encodes CASRLTANQPQHF.

The CDR3 region is CASSLASGGGTDTQYF. The CDR3 DNA reads as TGTGCCAGCAGCTTAGCGTCGGGCGGGGGCACAGATACGCAGTATTTT. V gene TRBV7-2 combines with J gene TRBJ2-3; TRBD2 might be the D (6 bases). The CDR3 is made up of 16 amino acids. V was cut by 0 bases and J by 1 base, with 11 bases left in between. The germline V gene has CDR1 SGHTA and CDR2 FQGNSA.

The chain couples TRBV30 to TRBJ1-1; D is undetermined. Looked up from germline, CDR1 is GTSNPN and CDR2 is SVGIG (reference sequence). This CDR3 region has 14 residues. Trimming cost V 3 bases and J 0 bases, with 11 bases left between them. The CDR3: CAWRHGEMNTEAFF. In nucleotides, the CDR3 is TGTGCCTGGAGGCACGGGGAAATGAACACTGAAGCTTTCTTT.

The rearrangement joins TRBV28 to TRBJ2-3; 8 bases align to TRBD1. V shed 6 bases, J shed 4 bases, and the junction held 9 bases outside the gene matches. CDR3 length equals 15 residues. Looked up from germline, CDR1 is MDHEN and CDR2 is SYDVKM. The chain's CDR3 is CASSTGQGGPDTQYF. DNA for the CDR3: TGTGCCAGCAGCACCGGACAGGGTGGACCAGATACGCAGTATTTT. The full variable domain, with the rest looked up from reference TRBV28 and TRBJ2-3, is DVKVTQSSRYLVKRTGEKVFLECVQDMDHENMFWYRQDPGLGLRLIYFSYDVKMKEKGDIPEGYSVSREKKERFSLILESASTNQTSMYLCASSTGQGGPDTQYFGPGTRLTVL.

This rearrangement joins TRBV7-2 to TRBJ2-5, with D maybe TRBD1 (6 bases). The CDR3 spans 15 residues. The V end lost 4 bases, the J end lost 2 bases, and 14 bases lay between the germline ends. The germline V gene has CDR1 SGHTA and CDR2 FQGNSA. DNA for the CDR3: TGTGCCAGCAGCTCACATCCGGGACAACAAGAGACCCAGTACTTC. Translation: CASSSHPGQQETQYF.

The V call is TRBV19, the J call TRBJ1-5; 7 bases fit TRBD1. V shed 4 bases, J shed 6 bases, and the junction held 6 bases outside the gene matches. Germline V CDR1 and CDR2: LNHDA, SQIVND (reference sequence). The CDR3 totals 14 residues. The chain's CDR3 is CASSKAPGGQPQHF. The CDR3 region has the DNA TGTGCCAGTAGTAAGGCTCCAGGGGGTCAGCCCCAGCATTTT.

The gene calls are TRBV7-2 and TRBJ1-6; D remains unclear. V dropped 1 base and J dropped 4 bases, with 8 bases sitting between them. Germline CDR1 is SGHTA and CDR2 is FQGNSA. This CDR3 is built from 15 residues. The DNA of the CDR3 is TGTGCCAGCAGCTTAGATCTAAATTATAATTCACCCCTCCACTTT. Amino acid sequence: CASSLDLNYNSPLHF.

A few counts support this clone. The V gene is TRBV20-1, the J gene TRBJ1-1, with D possibly being TRBD1 (6 bases). CDR3 size: 15 residues. Germline CDR1 reads DFQATT; CDR2 reads SNEGSKA (reference sequence). Trimming pared 3 bases from V and 0 bases from J, leaving 14 bases between. The CDR3 reads CSASPPGAMNTEAFF. DNA for the CDR3: TGCAGTGCTAGTCCGCCAGGGGCGATGAACACTGAAGCTTTCTTT.

CDR3: CATSRPGTSGTDTQYF. The CDR3 coding sequence is TGTGCCACCAGCCGCCCCGGGACTAGCGGAACAGATACGCAGTATTTT. The chain has TRBV15 and TRBJ2-3, with 11 positions matching TRBD2. Per the germline V gene, CDR1 is LNHNV and CDR2 is YYDKDF (reference sequence). With 5 bases clipped from V and 3 bases from J, the junction kept 7 bases outside the gene matches. The CDR3 loop spans 16 amino acids.

The genes are TRBV10-2 and TRBJ2-5; the match to TRBD2 covers 7 bases. This CDR3 comprises 14 residues. The V gene's germline CDR1 is WSHSY and CDR2 SAAADI. The trim removed 5 bases at V and 2 bases at J, leaving 5 bases unmatched. The DNA of the CDR3 is TGCGCCAGCAGTCCGGGACTAAGTCAAGAGACCCAGTACTTC. Protein: CASSPGLSQETQYF.

This chain links TRBV6-5 with TRBJ2-3, with 10 bases fitting TRBD2. Germline-derived CDR1 and CDR2 are MNHEY and SVGAGI. The CDR3 is 14 amino acids. V was pared by 11 bases and J by 0 bases, with 5 bases of the junction left unmatched. CDR3 residues: CAAGLAVSTDTQYF. Written as DNA, the CDR3 is TGTGCCGCCGGACTAGCGGTTAGCACAGATACGCAGTATTTT.

The V and J genes are TRBV6-5 and TRBJ2-7; D is unclear. The CDR3 sequence is 16 residues long. The V end was cut by 0 bases, the J end by 0 bases, with 12 bases between. The germline V gene encodes CDR1 MNHEY and CDR2 SVGAGI. The DNA for the CDR3 is TGTGCCAGCAGTTACTCGAAGGTGGGCTTCTCCTACGAGCAGTACTTC. It translates to CASSYSKVGFSYEQYF.

The chain is built from TRBV18 and TRBJ2-7; no definite D call. The CDR3 length is 16 residues. Looked up from germline, CDR1 is KGHSH and CDR2 is LQKENI. Trimming took 0 bases from V and 2 from J, leaving 14 bases between them. The CDR3 DNA reads TGTGCCAGCTCACCACCGCTACCAAGTTCTACCTACGAGCAGTACGTC. Protein: CASSPPLPSSTYEQYV.

The chain is built from TRBV2 and TRBJ2-1; 11 bases align to TRBD1. V lost 10 bases to trimming and J lost 9 bases; unmatched junction nucleotides: 11. This CDR3 has 14 residues. Looked up from germline, CDR1 is SNHLY and CDR2 is FYNNEI. The CDR3 bases are TGTGCCACCTCGGGGACAGGGGGGTATGGTGAGCAGTTCTTC. Its translation is CATSGTGGYGEQFF.

The sample holds one count of this clone. The rearrangement joins TRBV6-2 or TRBV6-3 to TRBJ1-5, with TRBD1 identical over 9 bases. Germline-derived CDR1 and CDR2 are MNHEY and SVGEGT. The CDR3 consists of 14 residues. V trimming: 4 bases; J trimming: 6 bases; junction bases outside the gene matches: 4. This CDR3 reads CASSFTGGRQPQHF. The CDR3 DNA is TGTGCCAGCAGTTTCACAGGGGGCCGTCAGCCCCAGCATTTT.